A selection of T cell receptor beta chains follows, all from one sample in a study of a mutant IDH1 vaccine in newly diagnosed glioma. Method: immunoSEQ multiplex PCR; TCRdb's copy keeps in-frame clones and lacks some. The table records 30,000 to 35,000 clones, around nine tenths of them present only once. The antigens these receptors bind are not known. The sample was PBMCs, taken from a glioma patient whose treatment included an IDH1 peptide vaccine. All receptors derive from a woman aged 25 to 39 with glioma. CDR3s include the opening cysteine and the closing phenylalanine or tryptophan. The D gene is left open where the match is weak. Expanded clones are given a class, and other clones once, few, many or no size at all.

v_gene	abundance	d_gene	j_gene	CDR3nt	CDR3aa
TRBV6-5	NA	NA	TRBJ2-7	TGTGCCAGCGGCCGGGACGGGTACTCCTACGAGCAGTACTTC	CASGRDGYSYEQYF
TRBV27	NA	NA	TRBJ1-2	TGTGCCAGCACCTCCCAGGGGCGGAATGGCTACACCTTC	CASTSQGRNGYTF
TRBV6-1	NA	TRBD2	TRBJ2-7	TGTGCCAGCAGTGGACAGGCGGGCGGGGGGAGGTACGAGCAGTACTTC	CASSGQAGGGRYEQYF
TRBV10-2	NA	NA	TRBJ1-1	TGCGCCAGCAGGATGAGCTTCGGGGTTGGGACTGAAGCTTTCTTT	CASRMSFGVGTEAFF
TRBV14	NA	TRBD2	TRBJ2-1	TGTGCCAGCAGCCGGGGGGGGGAAAGGGAGCAGTTCTTC	CASSRGGEREQFF
TRBV19	NA	NA	TRBJ1-5	TGTGCCAGCAACGATTGGAATCAGCCCCAGCATTTT	CASNDWNQPQHF
TRBV6-5	NA	NA	TRBJ1-1	TGTGCCAGCAGTTACTCGGGGGGGACTGAAGCTTTCTTT	CASSYSGGTEAFF
TRBV27	few	TRBD1	TRBJ1-5	TGTGCCACCAGACCCCAGGGGGCCTCTCAGCCCCAGCATTTT	CATRPQGASQPQHF
TRBV6-5	once	NA	TRBJ1-5	TGTGCCAGCAGTTTAACAGACAGTAGCAATCAGCCCCAGCATTTT	CASSLTDSSNQPQHF
TRBV5-1	NA	NA	TRBJ1-1	TGCGCCAGCAGCTTAAAAACAGTCGGAGCTGAAGCTTTCTTT	CASSLKTVGAEAFF
TRBV6-6	NA	NA	TRBJ1-1	TGTGCCAGCAGTTACGCGATTATCTTGGGGAACACTGAAGCTTTCTTT	CASSYAIILGNTEAFF
TRBV2	NA	NA	TRBJ1-2	TGTGCCAGCAGTGATGGGGGCTATGGCTACACCTTC	CASSDGGYGYTF
TRBV29-1	NA	NA	TRBJ1-2	TGCAGCTCGGGGGACGGCTACTATGGCTACACCTTC	CSSGDGYYGYTF
TRBV9	NA	NA	TRBJ1-3	TGTGCCAGCAGCGTAGACAGGGTGTCTGGAAACACCATATATTTT	CASSVDRVSGNTIYF
TRBV9	NA	NA	TRBJ1-6	TGTGCCAGCAGCCTAGGACACAGTACCCTTAATTCACCCCTCCACTTT	CASSLGHSTLNSPLHF
TRBV2	NA	NA	TRBJ1-5	TGTGCCAGCAGCCAGGGCTTAGGCACTCAGCCCCAGCATTTT	CASSQGLGTQPQHF
TRBV6-5	NA	NA	TRBJ1-2	TGTGCCAGCAGTTATGGGGGATATGGCTACACCTTC	CASSYGGYGYTF
TRBV7-8	NA	NA	TRBJ1-1	TGTGCCAGCAGCTTTTTATCAAGCGCCAGAGGGGGGAACACTGAAGCTTTCTTT	CASSFLSSARGGNTEAFF
TRBV7-2	NA	TRBD1	TRBJ2-5	TGTGCCAGCAGCTTAGGGACAGGGCAAGCGACCCAGTACTTC	CASSLGTGQATQYF
TRBV19	NA	TRBD1	TRBJ1-2	TGTGCCAGTAGACCGACGACAGGGCAGATATATGGCTACACCTTC	CASRPTTGQIYGYTF
TRBV30	NA	NA	TRBJ1-6	TGTGCCTGGAGCGCGGGGGACGGAGACCCGTATAATTCACCCCTCCACTTT	CAWSAGDGDPYNSPLHF
TRBV5-1	NA	NA	TRBJ1-2	TGCGCCAGCAGCTTCCCGAATGGACAGTCCCGGTCCTATGGCTACACCTTC	CASSFPNGQSRSYGYTF
TRBV10-2	NA	NA	TRBJ2-7	TGCGCCAGCAGTGAGTTTGTCTCCTACGAGCAGTACTTC	CASSEFVSYEQYF
TRBV5-6	NA	NA	TRBJ1-1	TGTGCCAGCAGCTCCCGGACAGAAGCTTTCTTT	CASSSRTEAFF
TRBV7-9	NA	NA	TRBJ1-2	TGTGCCAGCAGCTTCGGGCAAAACTATGGCTACACCTTC	CASSFGQNYGYTF
TRBV10-3	NA	NA	TRBJ1-1	TGTGCCATCACTTCCGGACGGCTCGCTGAAGCTTTCTTT	CAITSGRLAEAFF
TRBV25-1	NA	NA	TRBJ1-5	TGTGCCAGCAGTCCGGGGGGAAATCAGCCCCAGCATTTT	CASSPGGNQPQHF
TRBV10-3	NA	TRBD1	TRBJ2-7	TGTGCCACCTCCAAGGACAGGGGTAGGAGCTCCTACGAGCAGTACTTC	CATSKDRGRSSYEQYF
TRBV7-2	NA	TRBD1	TRBJ2-7	TGTGCCAGCAGCTACGGACAGGGGGCCCCCTACGAGCAGTACTTC	CASSYGQGAPYEQYF
TRBV13	NA	NA	TRBJ1-4	TGTGCCAGCAGCTCCTCTGCCGGCGGGGGGCGGGGACTGTTTTTT	CASSSSAGGGRGLFF
TRBV4-1	NA	TRBD1	TRBJ2-2	TGCGCCAGCAGCCCCCATCAGGGGGCGGGCACCGGGGAGCTGTTTTTT	CASSPHQGAGTGELFF
TRBV7-9	NA	NA	TRBJ1-1	TGTGCCAGCAGCTTACTAGGGGGAGGGAAGGGGACTGAAGCTTTCTTT	CASSLLGGGKGTEAFF
TRBV9	NA	TRBD1	TRBJ1-5	TGTGCCAGCACCCCGGGGTCGGGACAGGGGCAGCCCCAGCATTTT	CASTPGSGQGQPQHF
TRBV7-2	few	NA	TRBJ1-5	TGTGCCAGCAGCTTAGTAGGGGATGGCAATCAGCCCCAGCATTTT	CASSLVGDGNQPQHF
TRBV2	few	NA	TRBJ1-6	TGTGCCAGCAGTGACGGTCTGAAGGTCAATTCACCCCTCCACTTT	CASSDGLKVNSPLHF
TRBV25-1	NA	NA	TRBJ2-7	TGTGCCAGCAACCCCGGGGGGCTCTCCTACGAGCAGTACTTC	CASNPGGLSYEQYF
TRBV9	NA	TRBD1	TRBJ1-1	TGTGCCAGCAGCGAATACGGACAGGGACAGATCTTT	CASSEYGQGQIF
TRBV29-1	NA	NA	TRBJ1-5	TGCAGCGTTGGGGAGGGCCGATCGGGCAATCAGCCCCAGCATTTT	CSVGEGRSGNQPQHF
TRBV14	once	NA	TRBJ2-6	TGTGCCAGCAGCCAAGGGGGTATTGGCGGGGCCAACGTCCTGACTTTC	CASSQGGIGGANVLTF
TRBV5-4	NA	NA	TRBJ1-1	TGTGCCAGCAGCCCATACGGACGGTCTTTGAACACTGAAGCTTTCTTT	CASSPYGRSLNTEAFF
TRBV6-6	NA	NA	TRBJ2-7	TGTGCCAGCAGTTTCGGCTACGAGCAGTACTTC	CASSFGYEQYF
TRBV7-9	NA	TRBD1	TRBJ1-2	TGTGCCAGCAGCTTAAGGGGGACCGGGACAGTGAACTATGGCTACACCTTC	CASSLRGTGTVNYGYTF
TRBV5-4	once	TRBD2	TRBJ2-7	TGTGCCAGCAGCACGGGGACTAGCGGGACGGACGAGCAGTACTTC	CASSTGTSGTDEQYF
TRBV13	NA	TRBD2	TRBJ2-7	TGTGCCAGCAGCTCCCTGGGGGGGACTGATTCCTACGAGCAGTACTTC	CASSSLGGTDSYEQYF
TRBV6-1	NA	NA	TRBJ1-6	TGTGCCACCTCTTATGGGGACTATAATTCACCCCTCCACTTT	CATSYGDYNSPLHF